What follows is one TCR beta chain and its context. Enrolled during active infection, Seattle patients were then followed longitudinally. Methods used by the authors: Using reference gene primer amplification, nucleated cell counts were estimated. Repertoires were generated with immunoSEQ multiplex PCR, while TCRdb's copy carries only in-frame clones and drops some. The DNA gave D and trimming, while V, J and clone size come from that table. The repertoire has about 430,000 clones, approximately 90% of them found once; the top ten carry more than 0.7%. These data come from a study of blood T cell repertoires in COVID-19. Study-level information: Acute and convalescent COVID-19 specimens originated in the United States, Italy and Spain. From T cells, B-cell-depleted T cells, or PBMCs came the material, which was cDNA or gDNA.

V lost 2 bases to trimming and J lost 7 bases; unmatched junction nucleotides: 3. The CDR3 has 16 amino acids. In germline, CDR1 is KGHDR, CDR2 SFDVKD. The TCR was taken from a man between 18 and 35 years old with COVID-19, enrolled during active disease. The V gene is TRBV24-1, the J gene TRBJ2-3; 15 positions agree with TRBD2. Sequenced: peripheral blood. CDR3 nucleotides: TGTGCCACCAGTGATTCCGGGACTAGCGGGAGGCATACGCAGTATTTT. It is translated as CATSDSGTSGRHTQYF.